A selection of T cell receptor beta chains follows, all from one sample in a study of blood T cell repertoires in COVID-19. Produced via immunoSEQ multiplex PCR; TCRdb's table is partial and in-frame only. The table shows some 250,000 clones, with 88% occurring only once. The sample consisted of peripheral blood. Receptor source: a woman between 40 and 50 years old who had recovered from COVID-19. Both conserved end residues are part of each CDR3. A D gene is named only where the DNA matches it firmly. Clone size is not always given. Where it is, it says once, few, many or a class for expanded clones.

TRBV19	TRBD2	-	TRBJ2-7	CASSMRERTYEQYF	TGTGCCAGTAGTATGCGGGAGCGCACCTACGAGCAGTACTTC
TRBV3-1/TRBV3-2	-	-	TRBJ1-4	CASSQEWGRGNEKLFF	TGTGCCAGCAGCCAAGAATGGGGCAGGGGTAATGAAAAACTGTTTTTT
TRBV9	TRBD1	few	TRBJ2-2	CASSLRQGNGELFF	TGTGCCAGCAGCCTCCGACAGGGAAACGGGGAGCTGTTTTTT
TRBV6-4	-	-	TRBJ1-2	CASRQDRGGNYGYTF	TGTGCCAGCAGACAGGATAGGGGAGGTAACTATGGCTACACCTTC
TRBV24-1	TRBD1	few	TRBJ1-1	CATSARDRGRGTEAFF	TGTGCCACCAGTGCCCGGGACAGGGGGCGCGGCACTGAAGCTTTCTTT
TRBV6-5	TRBD1	-	TRBJ2-5	CAGKTQGAGETQYF	TGTGCCGGCAAAACACAGGGGGCCGGGGAGACCCAGTACTTC
TRBV25-1	-	-	TRBJ1-3	CASTPGGPPNTIYF	TGTGCCAGCACCCCCGGCGGGCCCCCAAACACCATATATTTT
TRBV12-3/TRBV12-4	-	-	TRBJ1-2	CASSLGGPGGYTF	TGTGCCAGCAGTTTAGGAGGTCCGGGGGGCTACACCTTC
TRBV4-3	TRBD1	-	TRBJ1-2	CASSHRQGGYGYTF	TGCGCCAGCAGCCACCGACAGGGCGGCTATGGCTACACCTTC
TRBV3-1/TRBV3-2	TRBD2	once	TRBJ2-3	CASSRAGVADTQYF	TGTGCCAGCAGCCGAGCGGGAGTCGCAGATACGCAGTATTTT
TRBV19	-	-	TRBJ2-3	CARLPGLYTDTQYF	TGTGCCAGACTGCCGGGACTCTACACAGATACGCAGTATTTT
TRBV30	TRBD2	-	TRBJ2-1	CAWSTGLAGNNEQFF	TGTGCCTGGAGTACCGGACTAGCGGGAAACAATGAGCAGTTCTTC
TRBV7-2	TRBD1	-	TRBJ1-4	CASSPMDRGGEKLFF	TGTGCCAGCAGCCCGATGGACAGGGGGGGTGAAAAACTGTTTTTT
TRBV7-8	TRBD1	-	TRBJ2-2	CASSSRTGGTGELFF	TGTGCCAGCAGCTCGAGGACAGGGGGGACCGGGGAGCTGTTTTTT
TRBV5-4	-	-	TRBJ2-1	CASSDRRANNEQFF	TGTGCCAGCAGCGATCGGCGGGCCAACAATGAGCAGTTCTTC
TRBV9	-	-	TRBJ2-2	CASNRGAGRNTGELFF	TGTGCCAGCAACCGGGGGGCGGGGAGGAACACCGGGGAGCTGTTTTTT
TRBV10-3	-	few	TRBJ2-4	CAISGDLAKNIQYF	TGTGCCATCAGCGGAGACCTAGCCAAAAACATTCAGTACTTC
TRBV4-2	-	-	TRBJ2-2	CASSQEGGLGGGELFF	TGTGCCAGCAGCCAAGAGGGGGGACTTGGTGGCGGGGAGCTGTTTTTT
TRBV18	TRBD2	-	TRBJ2-3	CASSPQTSGRGNTQYF	TGTGCCAGCTCACCCCAGACTAGCGGGAGGGGAAATACGCAGTATTTT
TRBV30	-	once	TRBJ2-3	CAWSVGGITDTQYF	TGTGCCTGGAGTGTCGGAGGGATCACAGATACGCAGTATTTT
TRBV20-1	TRBD2	-	TRBJ2-1	CSASSSGSGNEQFF	TGCAGTGCTAGTTCTAGCGGGAGCGGCAATGAGCAGTTCTTC
TRBV5-1	TRBD1	-	TRBJ1-3	CASSLVGDRRPGNTIYF	TGCGCCAGCAGCTTGGTGGGGGACAGGCGGCCGGGAAACACCATATATTTT
TRBV7-2	TRBD1	-	TRBJ1-1	CASSLAPGGNTEAFF	TGTGCCAGCAGCTTAGCCCCAGGGGGGAACACTGAAGCTTTCTTT
TRBV27	TRBD2	-	TRBJ2-2	CASSQTSGSSYTGELFF	TGTGCCAGCAGTCAGACTAGCGGGAGCTCGTACACCGGGGAGCTGTTTTTT
TRBV30	-	once	TRBJ2-3	CAWSVWESRGTDTQYF	TGTGCCTGGAGTGTTTGGGAGAGCCGGGGCACAGATACGCAGTATTTT
TRBV30	TRBD2	-	TRBJ2-1	CAWSVRLAGGVGQFF	TGTGCCTGGAGTGTAAGACTAGCGGGAGGGGTGGGGCAGTTCTTC
TRBV6-2/TRBV6-3	-	-	TRBJ1-5	CASSYLAGSNQPQHF	TGTGCCAGCAGTTACTTAGCTGGATCCAATCAGCCCCAGCATTTT
TRBV2	-	once	TRBJ2-1	CASSEGGRRPFHEKFF	TGTGCCAGCAGTGAAGGTGGACGGAGGCCCTTCCACGAAAAGTTCTTC
TRBV7-3	-	-	TRBJ2-1	CASSPPNRNEQFF	TGTGCCAGCAGCCCCCCCAACAGGAACGAGCAGTTCTTC
TRBV24-1	TRBD2	-	TRBJ2-1	CATRRGVGEQFF	TGTGCCACCCGGCGGGGGGTGGGTGAGCAGTTCTTC
TRBV24-1	-	once	TRBJ1-5	CATSDWGPGPNQPQHF	TGTGCCACCAGTGATTGGGGGCCGGGCCCCAATCAGCCCCAGCATTTT
TRBV7-2	TRBD1	once	TRBJ2-3	CASSLGPRGTGTPDTQYF	TGTGCCAGCAGCTTGGGCCCCAGGGGGACAGGAACCCCGGATACGCAGTATTTT
TRBV5-1	TRBD2	-	TRBJ2-3	CASSLGLAAKTDTQYF	TGCGCCAGCAGCTTGGGACTAGCGGCTAAGACAGATACGCAGTATTTT
TRBV18	-	-	TRBJ1-2	CASSPVGVPANYGYTF	TGTGCCAGCTCACCCGTCGGGGTCCCAGCTAACTATGGCTACACCTTC
TRBV19	-	-	TRBJ2-7	CASSSHGPSYEQYF	TGTGCCAGTAGCTCCCATGGGCCGAGCTACGAGCAGTACTTC
TRBV5-1	-	-	TRBJ2-7	CASSLVLGQPYEQYF	TGCGCCAGCAGCTTGGTCCTAGGCCAGCCATACGAGCAGTACTTC
TRBV19	-	-	TRBJ2-1	CASSQGREQFF	TGTGCCAGTAGTCAGGGGCGGGAGCAGTTCTTC
TRBV27	TRBD1	-	TRBJ2-5	CASSPKRGPGTQYF	TGTGCCAGCAGTCCAAAAAGGGGGCCAGGGACCCAGTACTTC
TRBV5-1	-	-	TRBJ2-5	CASSPPTGGWETQYF	TGCGCCAGCAGCCCCCCGACGGGGGGCTGGGAGACCCAGTACTTC
TRBV19	-	-	TRBJ2-7	CASTPGLYRGSTGSEQYF	TGTGCCAGTACCCCCGGCCTCTACCGCGGCTCAACGGGGTCCGAGCAGTACTTC
TRBV15	TRBD2	once	TRBJ2-1	CATSSPWVASGSYNEQFF	TGTGCCACCAGCAGCCCGTGGGTGGCTAGCGGGAGTTACAATGAGCAGTTCTTC
TRBV14	-	-	TRBJ2-7	CASSRGAGGRYEQYF	TGTGCCAGCAGCCGGGGGGCAGGGGGACGCTACGAGCAGTACTTC
TRBV7-2	-	-	TRBJ2-4	CASSPPGARGNIQYF	TGTGCCAGCAGCCCCCCGGGCGCCCGGGGGAACATTCAGTACTTC
TRBV28	TRBD1	-	TRBJ2-3	CASSVGTGSTDTQYF	TGTGCCAGCAGTGTCGGGACAGGGAGCACAGATACGCAGTATTTT
TRBV5-4	-	-	TRBJ2-2	CASSFGGSYNGELFF	TGTGCCAGCAGCTTCGGGGGTAGCTATAACGGGGAGCTGTTTTTT
TRBV27	-	-	TRBJ2-3	CASSLGGHTQYF	TGTGCCAGCAGTTTGGGGGGACATACGCAGTATTTT
TRBV5-8	-	-	TRBJ1-6	CASSWLSLGSPLHF	TGTGCCAGCAGCTGGCTGTCCTTGGGCTCACCCCTCCACTTT
TRBV13	-	-	TRBJ1-1	CASSSGRGTEAFF	TGTGCCAGCAGCTCCGGGAGGGGCACTGAAGCTTTCTTT
TRBV30	-	-	TRBJ2-2	CAWSVLGGNTGELFF	TGTGCCTGGAGTGTACTGGGGGGGAACACCGGGGAGCTGTTTTTT
TRBV19	-	-	TRBJ1-6	CASSIDPQSPLHF	TGTGCCAGTAGTATAGACCCACAGTCACCCCTCCACTTT
TRBV4-3	TRBD1	-	TRBJ1-4	CASSYRGSANEKLFF	TGCGCCAGCAGTTACAGGGGTTCGGCTAATGAAAAACTGTTTTTT
TRBV6-1	TRBD1	-	TRBJ1-3	CASSDGRGPGNTIYF	TGTGCCAGCAGTGATGGCAGGGGGCCTGGAAACACCATATATTTT
TRBV5-4	-	-	TRBJ1-6	CASSLAWGARGNSPLHF	TGTGCCAGCAGCTTGGCGTGGGGGGCGCGGGGGAATTCACCCCTCCACTTT
TRBV9	TRBD1	-	TRBJ2-7	CASSGGTGLIEQYF	TGTGCCAGCAGCGGTGGGACAGGGTTAATTGAGCAGTACTTC
TRBV19	TRBD2	-	TRBJ2-7	CASSPRSGSISYEQYF	TGTGCCAGTAGTCCCCGTAGCGGGAGCATCTCCTACGAGCAGTACTTC
TRBV10-1	TRBD2	-	TRBJ2-3	CASRGGLADRTDTQYF	TGCGCCAGCAGGGGGGGACTAGCGGACCGCACAGATACGCAGTATTTT